Listed here is a single T cell receptor (beta chain). Its target is unknown. Repertoires were generated with immunoSEQ multiplex PCR, while TCRdb's copy carries only in-frame clones and drops some. This sample has 150,000 to 200,000 clones, with roughly 81% found just once. Germline CDR1 is MNHEY and CDR2 is SVGAGI. The CDR3 runs to 15 residues. Trimming cost V 6 bases and J 2 bases; bases outside gene matches: 7. These data originate in a study of cytomegalovirus exposure and HLA in healthy donors. Study-level information: Per a later analysis, the roughly 640 first-cohort and approximately 120 validation repertoires shared one platform. Study-wide results and limits: Cytomegalovirus status was reportedly diagnosed by the classifier with high sensitivity and specificity. Cytomegalovirus-associated status was assigned to some 180 TCR beta chains. The tendency of first-cohort TCR clusters to co-occur in the roughly 120 validation repertoires was identified by a subsequent analysis.

This chain links TRBV6-5 with TRBJ2-7; TRBD1 agrees at 10 bases. The specimen sequenced was PBMCs. The sequence was obtained from a woman under 40 in good health and CMV-seronegative. The CDR3 reads CASSLDRGQTYEQYF. DNA for the CDR3: TGTGCCAGCAGCCTTGACAGGGGGCAAACCTACGAGCAGTACTTC.